The 18 T cell receptor beta chains in this list originate from one sample, sequenced in a study of blood T cell repertoires in COVID-19. Profiling relied on immunoSEQ multiplex PCR, and the TCRdb table lists in-frame clones only, not all of them. The sample consists of 150,000 to 200,000 clones, approximately 90% of them appearing once. What was sequenced was peripheral blood. The source of these receptors is a young man with acute or convalescent COVID-19.

The chain has TRBV3-1 (or the pseudogene TRBV3-2) and TRBJ1-2, with 8 bases that match TRBD1. The CDR3 covers 14 residues. Per germline, CDR1 LGHDT and CDR2 YNNKEL (reference sequence). V was clipped by 4 bases and J by 8 bases; unmatched bases: 9. In nucleotides, the CDR3 is TGTGCCAGCAGCCGGGACAGGCCTTTGGGGGGCTACACCTTC. Its protein product is CASSRDRPLGGYTF.

The rearrangement joins TRBV2 to TRBJ2-2; 9 bases map to TRBD1. Unmatched junction bases numbered 5, after V lost 8 bases and J lost 4 bases. The CDR3 spans 14 residues. Per the germline V gene, CDR1 is SNHLY and CDR2 is FYNNEI. In DNA, the CDR3 is TGTGCCAGCGTTGACAGGGGGATCACCGGGGAGCTGTTTTTT. Protein product: CASVDRGITGELFF.

The chain recombines TRBV6-6 with TRBJ1-3, with a tentative D call TRBD1 (6 bases). The CDR3 is 16 residues long. Trimming stripped 5 bases from V and 3 bases from J, with 17 bases between. CDR1 and CDR2 (germline): MNHNY, SVGAGI (reference sequence). The CDR3 region is CASSRQAYPFGNTIYF. Here the CDR3 DNA reads TGTGCCAGCAGTCGACAGGCATATCCGTTTGGAAACACCATATATTTT.

The CDR3 spells CASSPDVGAAEKLFF. CDR3 sequence (DNA): TGTGCCAGCAGCCCAGACGTAGGGGCTGCCGAAAAACTGTTTTTT. This rearrangement joins TRBV7-9 to TRBJ1-4, with TRBD1 as a possible D gene (5 bases). Between the trimmed V and J ends, which lost 5 bases and 8 bases, there was a span of 18 bases. CDR1 is SEHNR and CDR2 is FQNEAQ in the germline V gene (reference sequence). The CDR3 runs 15 residues.

The DNA of the CDR3 is TGTGCCAGCTTTAGCGGGGTACGCACAGATACGCAGTATTTT. Translated: CASFSGVRTDTQYF. The V call is TRBV7-9, the J call TRBJ2-3; TRBD2 agrees at 8 bases. V shed 8 bases and J 1 base; nucleotides not matched to a gene: 5. The CDR3 contains 14 residues. CDR1 SEHNR and CDR2 FQNEAQ come from the germline V gene (reference sequence).

The rearrangement joins TRBV24-1 to TRBJ2-1; maybe TRBD1 (6 bases). Germline V gene sequence: CDR1 KGHDR, CDR2 SFDVKD. Trimming removed 3 bases at V and 5 bases at J, with 10 bases between. The CDR3 spans 14 residues. The CDR3 region is CATSDPGHDNEQFF. CDR3 sequence (DNA): TGTGCCACCAGTGATCCGGGACATGACAATGAGCAGTTCTTC.

The chain combines TRBV4-2 with TRBJ1-2, with no clear D. V lost 2 bases and J lost 4, with 11 bases in between. Looked up from germline, CDR1 is LGHNA and CDR2 is YNFKEQ. The length of the CDR3 is 14 residues. This chain's CDR3 is CASSQSGSTYGYTF. In nucleotides, the CDR3 is TGTGCCAGCAGCCAAAGCGGCAGCACCTATGGCTACACCTTC.

The chain is built from TRBV15 and TRBJ1-1, with TRBD1 matching over 9 bases. This CDR3 region has 17 residues. The germline CDR1 and CDR2 sequences are LNHNV and YYDKDF (reference sequence). After removal of 3 bases from V and 0 bases from J, the junction contained 8 bases not matched to a gene. CDR3 sequence: CATSRPGTGFLNTEAFF. CDR3 nucleotides: TGTGCCACCAGCAGGCCCGGGACAGGGTTTTTGAACACTGAAGCTTTCTTT. The whole variable domain, remainder taken from reference TRBV15 and TRBJ1-1, is DAMVIQNPRYQVTQFGKPVTLSCSQTLNHNVMYWYQQKSSQAPKLLFHYYDKDFNNEADTPDNFQSRRPNTSFCFLDIRSPGLGDTAMYLCATSRPGTGFLNTEAFFGQGTRLTVV.

The V and J genes are TRBV6-2 or TRBV6-3 and TRBJ2-7, with D tentatively TRBD2 (6 bases). The CDR3 is made up of 16 amino acids. In germline, CDR1 is MNHEY, CDR2 SVGEGT. V lost 6 bases to trimming and J lost 1 base, with 19 bases between them. CDR3 in amino acids: CASSPGGASPSYEQYF. The CDR3 DNA reads TGTGCCAGCAGCCCTGGAGGGGCCAGCCCATCCTACGAGCAGTACTTC.

This chain connects TRBV28 to TRBJ1-1; TRBD1 matches at 7 bases. Germline CDR1 and CDR2: MDHEN and SYDVKM. The CDR3 contains 12 residues. J lost 11 bases, V lost 6 bases, and 9 bases had no gene match. In DNA, the CDR3 is TGTGCCAGCAGGGATAGGGGGCGCGTGGCTTTCTTT. Translating gives CASRDRGRVAFF. Full variable domain (outside the CDR3, taken from reference TRBV28 and TRBJ1-1): DVKVTQSSRYLVKRTGEKVFLECVQDMDHENMFWYRQDPGLGLRLIYFSYDVKMKEKGDIPEGYSVSREKKERFSLILESASTNQTSMYLCASRDRGRVAFFGQGTRLTVV.

The chain combines TRBV5-8 with TRBJ1-2; 7 nucleotides align to TRBD1. Germline CDR1 is SGHTS and CDR2 is YDEGEE. V dropped 1 base and J dropped 5; count of bases not matched to a gene: 8. The length of the CDR3 is 15 residues. DNA of the CDR3: TGTGCCAGCAGCTTGCGTCAACAGGGGAGATATGGCTACACCTTC. Its translation is CASSLRQQGRYGYTF. The full variable domain, completed using reference TRBV5-8 and TRBJ1-2, is EAGVTQSPTHLIKTRGQQATLRCSPISGHTSVYWYQQALGLGLQFLLWYDEGEERNRGNFPPRFSGRQFPNYSSELNVNALELEDSALYLCASSLRQQGRYGYTFGSGTRLTVV.

V usage is TRBV11-2 and J usage is TRBJ2-1; TRBD2 matches 10 bases. The CDR3 spans 18 residues. V gave up 3 bases and J gave up 6 bases; unmatched junction bases: 14. Germline V lookup: CDR1 SGHAT, CDR2 FQNNGV. In DNA form, the CDR3 reads TGTGCCAGCAGCTTTCGCACCGAACTAGCGGGGATTTCCAATGAGCAGTTCTTC. It translates to CASSFRTELAGISNEQFF.

V gene TRBV7-8 combines with J gene TRBJ2-7, with 7 bases fitting TRBD1. The CDR3 sequence is 14 residues long. Germline CDR1 and CDR2: SGHVS and FQNEAQ. The junction had 9 bases not matched to a gene; V was cut back by 5 bases and J by 5 bases. The CDR3 sequence is CASSQYDRADEQYF. As DNA, the CDR3 is TGTGCCAGCAGCCAATACGACAGGGCCGACGAGCAGTACTTC.

This chain connects TRBV18 to TRBJ1-2, with 7 positions matching TRBD1. V was pared by 3 bases and J by 5 bases, with 12 bases of the junction left unmatched. CDR1 and CDR2 from the germline V gene are KGHSH and LQKENI. The CDR3 runs to 16 residues. The CDR3 reads CASSPSAGTARYGYTF. CDR3 nucleotides: TGTGCCAGCTCACCGTCGGCGGGGACAGCCAGATATGGCTACACCTTC.

The rearrangement links TRBV19 to TRBJ1-1, with no clear D. The CDR3 extends over 18 amino acids. The germline V gene encodes CDR1 LNHDA and CDR2 SQIVND (reference sequence). V was shortened by 1 base and J by 8 bases, with 26 bases between the two germline ends. In nucleotides, the CDR3 is TGTGCCAGTAGTATAGCGGCCTCGGCGTCCGGGAGGCTCCTAGAAGCTTTCTTT. Amino acid sequence: CASSIAASASGRLLEAFF. Variable domain in full (rest from reference TRBV19 and TRBJ1-1): DGGITQSPKYLFRKEGQNVTLSCEQNLNHDAMYWYRQDPGQGLRLIYYSQIVNDFQKGDIAEGYSVSREKKESFPLTVTSAQKNPTAFYLCASSIAASASGRLLEAFFGQGTRLTVV.

The rearrangement links TRBV18 to TRBJ2-7; D may be TRBD1 (6 bases). CDR1 and CDR2 (germline): KGHSH, LQKENI. The CDR3 covers 14 residues. The V end was cut by 3 bases, the J end by 2 bases, with 11 bases between. CDR3 residues: CASSPQTGPYEQYF. DNA of the CDR3: TGTGCCAGCTCACCCCAGACAGGTCCCTACGAGCAGTACTTC.

The J gene is TRBJ1-1, the V gene TRBV18, with TRBD1 as a possible D gene (5 bases). V was shortened by 4 bases and J by 1 base, with 13 bases between the two germline ends. The CDR3 extends over 15 amino acids. The germline gives CDR1 KGHSH, CDR2 LQKENI. CDR3 DNA: TGTGCCAGCTCACGAGCCCCGGGGGAGAACACTGAAGCTTTCTTT. Translation gives CASSRAPGENTEAFF.

This clone was seen only a few times. The chain is built from TRBV18 and TRBJ2-5; a weak D match, TRBD1 (6 bases). The V gene lost 3 bases and the J gene lost 2 bases, with 7 bases spanning the gap. The CDR3 is 13 residues long. CDR1 is KGHSH and CDR2 is LQKENI in the germline V gene. The chain's CDR3 is CASSPGHQETQYF. DNA of the CDR3: TGTGCCAGCTCACCGGGACATCAAGAGACCCAGTACTTC.